This T cell receptor beta chain stems from a study of blood T cell repertoires in COVID-19. Looking at the study overall: In each case, the material was cDNA or gDNA derived from T cells, B-cell-depleted T cells, or PBMCs.

Authors' data handling: Nucleated cell counts were estimated from reference gene primer amplification. TCRdb keeps only in-frame clones here, not all; method: immunoSEQ multiplex PCR. That table furnishes V, J and clone size, whereas the DNA furnished D and trimming. Of 300,000 or so clones in the sample, approximately 88% were seen once. V was pared by 4 bases and J by 2 bases, with 9 bases between. CDR3 length: 14 residues. Per germline, CDR1 SEHNR and CDR2 FQNEAQ (reference sequence). The chain uses TRBV7-9 and TRBJ2-4; a possible D gene is TRBD1 (5 bases). The receptor was derived from a woman in her twenties or thirties who had recovered from COVID-19. Material for sequencing was peripheral blood. The CDR3 DNA reads TGTGCCAGCAGCTACGACAGCTCCAAAAACATTCAGTACTTC. Its protein product is CASSYDSSKNIQYF.